This T cell receptor beta chain was captured in a study of post-analysis software for immune sequencing data. Study background: Included courses were relapsing-remitting and secondary progressive multiple sclerosis; progressive-relapsing multiple sclerosis was also included.

Sequencing libraries made from TCR beta cDNA carried unique molecular identifiers. A population of roughly 0.95 to 10 million T cells gave rise to roughly 500,000 cDNA molecules. TCRdb ran MiXCR on the PCR reads and lists one entry per CDR3 protein. The sample comprises 650,000 to 850,000 distinct CDR3 sequences, roughly 50% of which are singletons, and roughly 4.4% rests with the top ten. The V and J ends lost 3 bases and 5 bases respectively, with 24 bases between them. Germline V CDR1 and CDR2: SGHRS, YFSETQ. The CDR3 loop spans 18 amino acids. For this clonotype: The antigen remains unidentified.

Overall study findings and caveats: Samples sharing a preparation batch grouped tightly together when assessed by F measure. Compared with controls, patients had more of 4 to 6 TRBV segments, including TRBV5-6, TRBV5-1 and TRBV20-1. Significantly lower normalized Chao1 diversity was seen in multiple sclerosis patients than in controls.

Sample: blood. The chain links TRBV5-1 to TRBJ2-1; a weak D match, TRBD1 (6 bases). The TCR originated in a girl aged 10 to 17 with multiple sclerosis. The CDR3 loop is CASSYGTLQEAPHNEQFF. DNA of the CDR3: TGCGCCAGCAGCTACGGGACACTCCAGGAAGCCCCCCACAATGAGCAGTTCTTC.